These 30 T cell receptor beta chains were all obtained from the same sample, sequenced in a study of blood T cell repertoires in COVID-19. Some clones are missing from TCRdb's copy, which holds only in-frame ones; the method was immunoSEQ multiplex PCR. This sample has under 350,000 clones, with 80% to 90% found just once. Sequencing was carried out using PBMCs or T cells enriched from blood (not recorded which). Source of these receptors: a woman in her 40s with acute COVID-19.

The V gene is TRBV9, the J gene TRBJ1-4; D unresolved. The CDR3 runs to 15 residues. Germline CDR1 is SGDLS and CDR2 is YYNGEE. Trimming shortened V by 0 bases and J by 0 bases, and 6 bases separated the two germline ends. The CDR3 region has the DNA TGTGCCAGCAGCGTAGGCGGAACAACTAATGAAAAACTGTTTTTT. Its protein is CASSVGGTTNEKLFF.

V and J are TRBV7-2 and TRBJ2-5; D ambiguous. V gave up 3 bases and J gave up 2 bases, with 10 bases separating them. Per germline, CDR1 SGHTA and CDR2 FQGNSA. CDR3 length: 14 amino acids. CDR3 sequence: CASSLQRVQETQYF. The CDR3 DNA reads TGTGCCAGCAGCTTGCAGCGTGTACAAGAGACCCAGTACTTC. Supplemented by reference TRBV7-2 and TRBJ2-5, the full variable domain reads GAGVSQSPSNKVTEKGKDVELRCDPISGHTALYWYRQSLGQGLEFLIYFQGNSAPDKSGLPSDRFSAERTGGSVSTLTIQRTQQEDSAVYLCASSLQRVQETQYFGPGTRLLVL.

The V and J genes are TRBV15 and TRBJ2-1; 8 bases agree with TRBD2. CDR1 is LNHNV, CDR2 YYDKDF, per germline (reference sequence). With 3 bases clipped from V and 5 bases from J, the junction kept 9 bases outside the gene matches. The CDR3 runs 16 residues. CDR3 DNA: TGTGCCACCAGCAGGATTATACTTAGCGGGAACAATGAGCAGTTCTTC. Translated, it gives CATSRIILSGNNEQFF. Supplemented by reference TRBV15 and TRBJ2-1, the full variable domain reads DAMVIQNPRYQVTQFGKPVTLSCSQTLNHNVMYWYQQKSSQAPKLLFHYYDKDFNNEADTPDNFQSRRPNTSFCFLDIRSPGLGDTAMYLCATSRIILSGNNEQFFGPGTRLTVL.

This rearrangement joins TRBV7-2 to TRBJ1-5; a weak D match, TRBD1 (5 bases). The CDR3 has 15 amino acids. The V end was cut by 1 base, the J end by 6 bases, with 13 bases between. Germline CDR1 is SGHTA and CDR2 is FQGNSA. CDR3 region: CASSLGGEPGQPQHF. The CDR3 DNA follows: TGTGCCAGCAGCTTAGGGGGGGAACCGGGTCAGCCCCAGCATTTT.

Turning to this clone: An end of the junction differs from the germline gene, which may be a read error. V and J are TRBV7-2 and TRBJ2-2; 10 bases are a match to TRBD1. CDR1 and CDR2 from the germline V gene are SGHTA and FQGNSA. The CDR3 has 17 amino acids. The chain's CDR3 is CASSLGRQGANTGELFF. In DNA form, the CDR3 reads TGTGCCAGCAGCTTAGGGCGACAGGGGGCGAATACCGGGGAGCTGTTTTTT.

CDR3 DNA sequence: TGTGCCAGCAGCTTGGACAGCGGAACCAACGTCCTGACTTTC. This sequence encodes CASSLDSGTNVLTF. The V and J genes are TRBV7-2 and TRBJ2-6; tentatively, D is TRBD1 (6 bases). Trimming removed 3 bases at V and 8 bases at J, with 11 bases between. The CDR3 has 14 amino acids. Per germline, CDR1 SGHTA and CDR2 FQGNSA.

The chain joins TRBV7-9 to TRBJ1-2, with D maybe TRBD1 (5 bases). The germline gives CDR1 SEHNR, CDR2 FQNEAQ (reference sequence). The V gene lost 0 bases and the J gene lost 3 bases, with 17 bases spanning the gap. The CDR3 has 17 residues. CDR3 sequence reads: CASSLANQVGRDYGYTF. In DNA form, the CDR3 reads TGTGCCAGCAGCTTAGCAAATCAGGTGGGCAGGGACTATGGCTACACCTTC.

This chain joins TRBV2 and TRBJ1-2; 7 bases align to TRBD1. CDR3 length: 11 amino acids. Germline loops: CDR1 SNHLY, CDR2 FYNNEI. The J segment lost 8 bases and the V segment lost 7 bases, leaving 4 bases of the junction unmatched. CDR3 in amino acids: CASTGQRGYTF. The CDR3 DNA is TGTGCCAGCACGGGACAGAGGGGCTACACCTTC.

The chain uses TRBV11-2 and TRBJ2-2; TRBD2 aligns across 9 bases. The CDR3 loop spans 17 amino acids. After removal of 0 bases from V and 6 bases from J, the junction contained 8 bases not matched to a gene. The germline CDR1 and CDR2 sequences are SGHAT and FQNNGV. CDR3 nucleotides: TGTGCCAGCAGCTTAGATGGGACGGGACTAGCCTCCGGGGAGCTGTTTTTT. It specifies CASSLDGTGLASGELFF.

This chain uses TRBV7-9 with TRBJ2-7, with a tentative D call TRBD2 (5 bases). V was trimmed by 6 bases and J by 6 bases, leaving 12 bases between them. There are 12 residues in the CDR3. Germline CDR1 is SEHNR and CDR2 is FQNEAQ (reference sequence). The CDR3 protein is CASRQNAGEQYF. The CDR3 coding sequence is TGTGCCAGCAGACAGAACGCGGGCGAGCAGTACTTC. Supplemented by reference TRBV7-9 and TRBJ2-7, the full variable domain reads DTGVSQNPRHKITKRGQNVTFRCDPISEHNRLYWYRQTLGQGPEFLTYFQNEAQLEKSRLLSDRFSAERPKGSFSTLEIQRTEQGDSAMYLCASRQNAGEQYFGPGTRLTVT.

The genes are TRBV4-3 and TRBJ2-5; 9 nucleotides agree with TRBD2. Germline assignment: CDR1 LGHNA and CDR2 YSLEER. This CDR3 has 22 amino acids. V dropped 0 bases and J dropped 4; count of bases not matched to a gene: 24. CDR3 loop: CASSQDLRLAAGGFDFGETQYF. The CDR3 bases are TGCGCCAGCAGCCAAGATTTGAGACTAGCGGCCGGTGGTTTCGATTTCGGAGAGACCCAGTACTTC.

The chain uses TRBV6-2 or TRBV6-3 and TRBJ1-1; no firm D call. CDR1 is MNHEY, CDR2 SVGEGT, per germline. V was pared by 2 bases and J by 8 bases, with 15 bases between. This CDR3 region has 14 residues. CDR3 residues: CASSYVRVGKEAFF. CDR3 sequence (DNA): TGTGCCAGCAGTTACGTGAGGGTAGGGAAGGAAGCTTTCTTT.

J is TRBJ1-5 and V is TRBV19; no reliable D call. V was clipped by 4 bases and J by 2 bases, with 12 bases between them. Germline V gene lookup returns CDR1 LNHDA and CDR2 SQIVND (reference sequence). The CDR3 contains 15 residues. The CDR3 spells CASSKQLSGNQPQHF. The CDR3 DNA reads as TGTGCCAGTAGTAAACAGTTATCGGGCAATCAGCCCCAGCATTTT.

The chain joins TRBV9 to TRBJ2-6; TRBD1 matches 9 bases. Germline V gives CDR1 SGDLS, CDR2 YYNGEE. CDR3 length equals 18 residues. V gave up 3 bases and J gave up 0 bases; unmatched junction bases: 7. CDR3 sequence (DNA): TGTGCCAGCAGCGGCCCGACAGGGGGTAACTCTGGGGCCAACGTCCTGACTTTC. It encodes CASSGPTGGNSGANVLTF.

This rearrangement joins TRBV12-3 or TRBV12-4 to TRBJ2-7; TRBD1 agrees at 12 bases. There are 13 residues in the CDR3. V was clipped by 7 bases and J by 6 bases; unmatched bases: 4. The CDR3 nucleotides are TGTGCCAGCAAGGGACAGGGGGCAAGCGAGCAGTACTTC. It is translated as CASKGQGASEQYF.

The chain recombines TRBV7-2 with TRBJ1-2, with D possibly TRBD1 on 6 matching bases. Trimming stripped 1 base from V and 3 bases from J, with 15 bases between. CDR1 and CDR2 (germline): SGHTA, FQGNSA. This CDR3 is 16 amino acids long. The CDR3, as DNA: TGTGCCAGCAGCTTAGGTCGGTTGGGGGCCTACTATGGCTACACCTTC. This codes for CASSLGRLGAYYGYTF.

In its sample, this clone was seen a few times. The rearrangement joins TRBV3-1 (or the pseudogene TRBV3-2) to TRBJ1-6; 8 nucleotides line up with TRBD1. The length of the CDR3 is 14 residues. Losses at the gene ends were 6 bases for V and 6 bases for J; bases not matched to a gene: 4. Germline-derived CDR1 and CDR2 are LGHDT and YNNKEL (reference sequence). CDR3 nucleotide sequence: TGTGCCAGCAGGTTGGGACAGGCTAATTCACCCCTCCACTTT. It yields the protein CASRLGQANSPLHF.

The sample holds one count of this clone. The rearrangement links TRBV7-9 to TRBJ2-1, with D tentatively TRBD2 (5 bases). V was trimmed by 5 bases and J by 2 bases, leaving 25 bases between them. The CDR3 is made up of 19 amino acids. CDR1 and CDR2 (germline): SEHNR, FQNEAQ (reference sequence). Here the CDR3 reads CASSPLAGGVLNPYNEQFF. The CDR3 coding sequence is TGTGCCAGCAGCCCCCTTGCGGGCGGAGTCTTGAACCCCTACAATGAGCAGTTCTTC.

V gene TRBV28 combines with J gene TRBJ1-1, with D perhaps matching TRBD1 (6 bases). This CDR3 has 15 residues. V lost 2 bases, J lost 0 bases, and 10 bases lay in between. Germline loops: CDR1 MDHEN, CDR2 SYDVKM. The chain's CDR3 is CASSLGGQLNTEAFF. The CDR3, as DNA: TGTGCCAGCAGTTTAGGCGGACAGTTGAACACTGAAGCTTTCTTT.

The chain employs TRBV9 and TRBJ1-1; perhaps TRBD1 as D (6 bases). Trimming pared 3 bases from V and 0 bases from J, leaving 9 bases between. Germline CDR1 and CDR2: SGDLS and YYNGEE. This CDR3 comprises 14 residues. CDR3: CASSGTGMNTEAFF. DNA of the CDR3: TGTGCCAGCAGCGGAACAGGGATGAACACTGAAGCTTTCTTT.

The rearrangement joins TRBV13 to TRBJ2-6; D remains unclear. The CDR3 covers 14 residues. Trimming took 2 bases from V and 0 from J, leaving 2 bases between them. Germline CDR1 is PRHDT and CDR2 is FYEKMQ (reference sequence). For the CDR3, the DNA is TGTGCCAGCAGCTTACGCTCTGGGGCCAACGTCCTGACTTTC. Protein product: CASSLRSGANVLTF.

This clone has only a few counts. The chain is built from TRBV6-5 and TRBJ1-1; 7 bases align to TRBD1. With 7 bases clipped from V and 11 bases from J, the junction kept 13 bases outside the gene matches. The CDR3 sequence is 13 residues long. The V gene's germline CDR1 is MNHEY and CDR2 SVGAGI. CDR3 in amino acids: CASTRSDRVDAFF. CDR3 bases: TGTGCCAGCACCAGAAGCGACAGGGTTGATGCTTTCTTT.

The genes are TRBV19 and TRBJ1-2, with TRBD1 matching over 10 bases. V dropped 5 bases and J dropped 5; count of bases not matched to a gene: 8. The CDR3 covers 15 residues. Germline lookup yields CDR1 LNHDA and CDR2 SQIVND (reference sequence). In DNA form, the CDR3 reads TGTGCCAGTAGTGCCCGGGACAGGGGAGGGTATGGCTACACCTTC. Its translation is CASSARDRGGYGYTF.

This chain joins TRBV27 and TRBJ2-7; 8 bases match TRBD1. The length of the CDR3 is 17 residues. Trimming took 4 bases from V and 1 from J; bases not matched to a gene: 12. CDR1 and CDR2 from the germline V gene are MNHEY and SMNVEV (reference sequence). The CDR3 DNA is TGTGCCAGCAGTTCCAGTCCCGGGACAGGAAGGTCCTACGAGCAGTACTTC. Amino acid sequence: CASSSSPGTGRSYEQYF.

This chain joins TRBV9 and TRBJ2-5; perhaps TRBD2 as D (7 bases). In germline, CDR1 is SGDLS, CDR2 YYNGEE. V lost 4 bases and J 4 bases, leaving 20 bases between the germline ends. CDR3 length: 16 residues. CDR3 nucleotide sequence: TGTGCCAGCAGCCCCGAGGGGGGGCCTGGCGTAGAGACCCAGTACTTC. Its translation: CASSPEGGPGVETQYF.

The chain couples TRBV19 to TRBJ2-1, with 7 bases aligning to TRBD2. Per germline, CDR1 LNHDA and CDR2 SQIVND (reference sequence). The CDR3 length is 15 residues. The J segment lost 2 bases and the V segment lost 7 bases, leaving 8 bases of the junction unmatched. The CDR3 bases are TGTGCCAGTACCCCCGGCGGGGGAACCTACAATGAGCAGTTCTTC. It specifies CASTPGGGTYNEQFF.

Only a few counts were recorded for this clone. The V call is TRBV25-1, the J call TRBJ1-6; the D gene is possibly TRBD1 (5 bases). Germline V gene data show CDR1 as MGHDK and CDR2 as SYGVNS. CDR3 length: 14 amino acids. V was shortened by 4 bases and J by 5 bases, with 9 bases between the two germline ends. The CDR3 sequence is CASSVAGDNSPLHF. CDR3 in DNA: TGTGCCAGCAGTGTAGCGGGGGATAATTCACCCCTCCACTTT.

J is TRBJ2-7 and V is TRBV18, with TRBD1 matching 9 bases. V was pared by 3 bases and J by 4 bases, with 7 bases of the junction left unmatched. There are 15 residues in the CDR3. Germline assignment: CDR1 KGHSH and CDR2 LQKENI. This chain's CDR3 is CASSPRQGGGYEQYF. In DNA, the CDR3 is TGTGCCAGCTCACCTCGACAGGGGGGAGGATACGAGCAGTACTTC.

The chain joins TRBV6-5 to TRBJ2-7, with D possibly TRBD2 on 7 matching bases. CDR1 MNHEY and CDR2 SVGAGI come from the germline V gene. The length of the CDR3 is 15 residues. Trimming left V 5 bases short and J 0 bases short, with 14 bases between. The CDR3 DNA reads as TGTGCCAGCAGTCCGGGGGGCCCGCCCTCCTACGAGCAGTACTTC. Protein: CASSPGGPPSYEQYF.

V is TRBV18 and J is TRBJ2-2; D uncertain. The CDR3 has 15 amino acids. V lost 2 bases and J lost 1, with 8 bases in between. Germline CDR1 reads KGHSH; CDR2 reads LQKENI. The CDR3: CASSPVRKNTGELFF. CDR3 bases: TGTGCCAGCTCACCAGTTAGAAAGAACACCGGGGAGCTGTTTTTT. Supplemented by reference TRBV18 and TRBJ2-2, the full variable domain reads NAGVMQNPRHLVRRRGQEARLRCSPMKGHSHVYWYRQLPEEGLKFMVYLQKENIIDESGMPKERFSAEFPKEGPSILRIQQVVRGDSAAYFCASSPVRKNTGELFFGEGSRLTVL.